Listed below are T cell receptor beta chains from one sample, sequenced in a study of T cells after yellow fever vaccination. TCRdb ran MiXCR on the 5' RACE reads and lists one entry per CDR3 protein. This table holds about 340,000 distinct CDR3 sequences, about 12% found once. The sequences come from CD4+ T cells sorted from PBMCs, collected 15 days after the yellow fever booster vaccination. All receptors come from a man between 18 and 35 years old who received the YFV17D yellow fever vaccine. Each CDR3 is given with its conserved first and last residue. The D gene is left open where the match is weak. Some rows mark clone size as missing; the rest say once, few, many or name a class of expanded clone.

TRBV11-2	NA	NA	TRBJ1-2	CASSPHVDTGYTF	TGTGCCAGCAGCCCTCACGTGGACACGGGCTACACCTTC
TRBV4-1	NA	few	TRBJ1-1	CASSQLEISRTEAFF	TGCGCCAGCAGCCAACTGGAAATCTCGAGGACTGAAGCTTTCTTT
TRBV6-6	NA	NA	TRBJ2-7	CASSIATQTYEQYF	TGTGCCAGCAGTATCGCTACGCAAACTTACGAGCAGTACTTC
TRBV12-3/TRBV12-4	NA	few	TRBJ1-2	CASRRARGYTF	TGTGCCAGCAGGCGGGCAAGAGGCTACACCTTC
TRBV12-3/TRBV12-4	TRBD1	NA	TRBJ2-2	CASSLMTGVLAGELFF	TGTGCCAGCAGTTTAATGACAGGGGTTTTGGCCGGGGAGCTGTTTTTT
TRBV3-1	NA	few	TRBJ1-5	CASSQGSQANQPQHF	TGTGCCAGCAGCCAAGGGAGTCAAGCTAATCAGCCCCAGCATTTT
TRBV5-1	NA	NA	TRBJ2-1	CASSRLDSRSSYNEQFF	TGCGCCAGCAGCCGACTGGACAGCCGAAGCTCCTACAATGAGCAGTTCTTC
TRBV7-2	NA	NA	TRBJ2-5	CASSLFQGGQETQYF	TGTGCCAGCAGCTTATTCCAGGGTGGTCAAGAGACCCAGTACTTC
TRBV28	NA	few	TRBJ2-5	CASRAFPRGREETQYF	TGTGCCAGCAGAGCCTTCCCGCGGGGGCGTGAGGAGACCCAGTACTTC
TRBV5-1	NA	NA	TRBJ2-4	CASSAGTLKNIQYF	TGCGCCAGCAGCGCCGGGACACTTAAAAACATTCAGTACTTC
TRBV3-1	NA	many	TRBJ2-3	CASSHPGDPPVPIYTDTQYF	TGTGCCAGCAGCCATCCCGGGGATCCCCCTGTCCCGATTTACACAGATACGCAGTATTTT
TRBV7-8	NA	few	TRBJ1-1	CASSFAEGRAEAFF	TGTGCCAGCAGCTTTGCGGAAGGTCGCGCTGAAGCTTTCTTT
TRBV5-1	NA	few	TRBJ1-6	CASSLAARVGSSYNSPLHF	TGCGCCAGCAGCTTGGCCGCAAGGGTGGGGAGCTCCTATAATTCACCCCTCCACTTT
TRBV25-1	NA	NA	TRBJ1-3	CASSVSGLGYSGNTIYF	TGTGCCAGCAGTGTCTCGGGCCTGGGCTACTCTGGAAACACCATATATTTT
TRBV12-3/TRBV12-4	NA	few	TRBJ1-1	CASRGNRVNTEAFF	TGTGCCAGCAGAGGTAACAGGGTGAACACTGAAGCTTTCTTT
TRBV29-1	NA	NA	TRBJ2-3	CSVGVSDTQYF	TGCAGCGTTGGGGTTTCAGATACGCAGTATTTT
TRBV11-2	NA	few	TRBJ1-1	CASSLERQSTEAFF	TGTGCCAGCAGCCTCGAAAGACAGTCAACTGAAGCTTTCTTT
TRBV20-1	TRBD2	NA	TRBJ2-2	CSALRGAGYTGELFF	TGCAGTGCTTTGCGGGGGGCCGGGTACACCGGGGAGCTGTTTTTT
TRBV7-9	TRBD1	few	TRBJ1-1	CASSSNRGIMNTEAFF	TGTGCCAGCAGCTCGAACAGGGGGATCATGAACACTGAAGCTTTCTTT
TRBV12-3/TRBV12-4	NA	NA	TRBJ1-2	CASTPGAPPGGYTF	TGTGCCAGCACCCCTGGGGCGCCGCCCGGTGGCTACACCTTC
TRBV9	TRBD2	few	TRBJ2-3	CASSVDYGGAGHPITQYF	TGTGCCAGCAGCGTAGATTACGGGGGGGCCGGCCATCCTATCACGCAGTATTTT
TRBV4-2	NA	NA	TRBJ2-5	CASSPSGQETQYF	TGTGCCAGCAGCCCCAGTGGCCAAGAGACCCAGTACTTC
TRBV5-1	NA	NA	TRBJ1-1	CASSLISQGNTEAFF	TGCGCCAGCAGCTTGATCTCACAGGGAAACACTGAAGCTTTCTTT
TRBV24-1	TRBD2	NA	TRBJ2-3	CATSDWGSGGAGSTDTQYF	TGTGCCACCAGTGATTGGGGTAGCGGGGGGGCTGGATCCACAGATACGCAGTATTTT
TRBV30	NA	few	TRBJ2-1	CAWSIGGQNEQFF	TGTGCCTGGAGTATCGGGGGGCAGAATGAGCAGTTCTTC
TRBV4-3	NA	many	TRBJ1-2	CASSQEGYGYTF	TGCGCCAGCAGCCAAGAGGGGTACGGCTACACCTTC
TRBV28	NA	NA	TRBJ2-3	CASTLGGREDTQYF	TGTGCCAGCACCTTGGGTGGGCGCGAAGATACGCAGTATTTT
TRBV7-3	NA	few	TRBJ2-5	CASSLSVGNEETQYF	TGTGCCAGCAGCTTAAGTGTAGGGAACGAAGAGACCCAGTACTTC
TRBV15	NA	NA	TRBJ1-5	CATRNRERNQPQHF	TGTGCCACCAGGAACAGGGAGAGGAATCAGCCCCAGCATTTT
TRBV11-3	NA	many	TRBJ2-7	CASSPYGGALYF	TGTGCCAGCAGCCCCTACGGAGGCGCGTTATACTTC
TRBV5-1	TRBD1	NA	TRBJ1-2	CASSSYWSSGTGGPYGYTF	TGCGCCAGCAGCTCTTATTGGTCATCCGGGACAGGGGGCCCCTATGGCTACACCTTC
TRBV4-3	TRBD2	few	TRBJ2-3	CASSQDRASGGFEYTQYF	TGCGCCAGCAGCCAAGATAGAGCTAGCGGGGGCTTTGAGTATACGCAGTATTTT
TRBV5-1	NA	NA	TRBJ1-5	CASSLSGASNQPQHF	TGCGCCAGCAGCTTGTCTGGGGCGAGCAATCAGCCCCAGCATTTT
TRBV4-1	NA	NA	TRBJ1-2	CASSQADNYGYTF	TGCGCCAGCAGCCAGGCGGATAACTATGGCTACACCTTC
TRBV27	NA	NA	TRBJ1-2	CASSFRGANYGYTF	TGTGCCAGCAGTTTCAGGGGCGCTAACTATGGCTACACCTTC
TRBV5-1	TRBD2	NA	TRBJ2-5	CASSLGTSGVYQETQYF	TGCGCCAGCAGCCTTGGGACTAGCGGGGTTTACCAAGAGACCCAGTACTTC
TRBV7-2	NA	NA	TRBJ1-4	CASSLSLYATNEKLFF	TGTGCCAGCAGCTTAAGTCTTTACGCAACTAATGAAAAACTGTTTTTT